The next 20 T cell receptor beta chains were all read from a single sample in a study of T cells in localized non-small cell lung cancer. Assay: immunoSEQ multiplex PCR; the TCRdb copy retains only in-frame clones and omits some. The sample shows approximately 20,000 clones, roughly 83% of them seen only once. The sequencing used peripheral blood, collected before any cancer treatment. These TCRs come from a man between 35 and 75 years old with stage I lung adenocarcinoma.

The J gene is TRBJ2-5, the V gene TRBV2; D uncertain. The CDR3 has 14 residues. The V end was cut by 7 bases, the J end by 7 bases, with 19 bases between. Germline CDR1 is SNHLY and CDR2 is FYNNEI. In DNA form, the CDR3 reads TGTGCCAGCACCCAAGCCAGTACCGAAGGGACCCAGTACTTC. Residues: CASTQASTEGTQYF.

V gene TRBV14 combines with J gene TRBJ2-7; perhaps TRBD1 as D (5 bases). The CDR3 contains 14 residues. Trimming cost V 1 base and J 1 base, with 8 bases left between them. Germline CDR1 reads SGHDN; CDR2 reads FVKESK. The DNA for the CDR3 is TGTGCCAGCAGCCAAGGGGGCAGATCCTACGAGCAGTACTTC. Translation: CASSQGGRSYEQYF.

The J gene is TRBJ2-2, the V gene TRBV28; D gene unclear. From germline, CDR1 is MDHEN and CDR2 SYDVKM. CDR3 size: 13 residues. V dropped 5 bases and J dropped 6 bases, with 10 bases sitting between them. The CDR3 DNA follows: TGTGCCAGCAGTCCGTCATTTCCCGGGGAGCTGTTTTTT. The encoded protein is CASSPSFPGELFF.

This chain links TRBV7-8 with TRBJ2-7, with D perhaps TRBD1 (6 bases). V shed 3 bases and J shed 1 base, with 16 bases lying between them. Germline CDR1 reads SGHVS; CDR2 reads FQNEAQ. The CDR3 extends over 16 amino acids. CDR3 nucleotides: TGTGCCAGCAGCTTCCTTGGACAGCGCCTTTCCTACGAGCAGTACTTC. Translating gives CASSFLGQRLSYEQYF. The variable domain in full, completed from reference TRBV7-8 and TRBJ2-7, reads GAGVSQSPRYKVAKRGQDVALRCDPISGHVSLFWYQQALGQGPEFLTYFQNEAQLDKSGLPSDRFFAERPEGSVSTLKIQRTQQEDSAVYLCASSFLGQRLSYEQYFGPGTRLTVT.

V is TRBV5-6 and J is TRBJ1-4; D is perhaps TRBD1 (6 bases). Germline values: CDR1 SGHDT, CDR2 YYEEEE. With 2 bases removed from V and 5 bases from J, the gap between germline ends came to 10 bases. CDR3 size: 14 residues. The CDR3: CASSFVTGNEKLFF. DNA of the CDR3: TGTGCCAGCAGCTTCGTCACAGGGAATGAAAAACTGTTTTTT.

This rearrangement joins TRBV21-1 to TRBJ2-5; the table's D call of TRBD1 was not tested on the DNA. TRBV21-1 is classified as a pseudogene. The CDR3 is made up of 13 amino acids. The CDR3 region has the DNA TGTGCCAGCAGCAAAGCGTCAGGGGAGACCCAGTACTTC. This encodes CASSKASGETQYF.

The chain uses TRBV5-1 and TRBJ2-3; D unresolved. Germline values: CDR1 SGHRS, CDR2 YFSETQ. Deletions cut 4 bases from V and 0 bases from J, with 18 bases between. The CDR3 consists of 17 residues. The CDR3 DNA is TGCGCCAGCAGCCTCCGGCGGATAGAAGGTAGCACAGATACGCAGTATTTT. This sequence encodes CASSLRRIEGSTDTQYF.

The rearrangement links TRBV28 to TRBJ2-3, with D uncertain. The CDR3 is 17 amino acids. Per germline, CDR1 MDHEN and CDR2 SYDVKM. V lost 4 bases, J lost 2 bases, and 19 bases lay in between. In DNA form, the CDR3 reads TGTGCCAGCAGTTCGAGCCCTTCGGCCCTACACACAGATACGCAGTATTTT. Protein: CASSSSPSALHTDTQYF.

V and J are TRBV5-1 and TRBJ2-4; D possibly matches TRBD1 or TRBD2 (5 bases each). The CDR3 is 18 residues long. Deletions cut 4 bases from V and 1 base from J, with 21 bases between. From germline, CDR1 is SGHRS and CDR2 YFSETQ. The CDR3 is CASSLEGPQWGAKNIQYF. CDR3 sequence (DNA): TGCGCCAGCAGCCTTGAGGGACCCCAATGGGGGGCCAAAAACATTCAGTACTTC. Supplemented by reference TRBV5-1 and TRBJ2-4, the full variable domain reads KAGVTQTPRYLIKTRGQQVTLSCSPISGHRSVSWYQQTPGQGLQFLFEYFSETQRNKGNFPGRFSGRQFSNSRSEMNVSTLELGDSALYLCASSLEGPQWGAKNIQYFGAGTRLSVL.

The J gene is TRBJ2-7, the V gene TRBV7-2; 9 bases are a match to TRBD2. After removal of 0 bases from V and 6 bases from J, the junction contained 6 bases not matched to a gene. The CDR3 is 15 residues long. Looked up from germline, CDR1 is SGHTA and CDR2 is FQGNSA. This CDR3 is CASSLAGGGAFEQYF. The CDR3 nucleotides are TGTGCCAGCAGCTTAGCTGGCGGGGGGGCCTTCGAGCAGTACTTC.

This chain joins TRBV5-1 and TRBJ2-7; D might be TRBD2 (5 bases). The germline V gene has CDR1 SGHRS and CDR2 YFSETQ. This CDR3 has 15 amino acids. Trimming cost V 4 bases and J 6 bases, with 20 bases left between them. The DNA of the CDR3 is TGCGCCAGCAGCCTCGGGTCGCTGGGGAGCGTCGAGCAGTACTTC. Amino acid sequence: CASSLGSLGSVEQYF.

This clone showed up just once. Distinct nucleotide sequences in the sample also encode this CDR3. V and J are TRBV6-5 and TRBJ2-7, with TRBD1 as a possible D gene (6 bases). V was shortened by 8 bases and J by 2 bases, with 13 bases between the two germline ends. This CDR3 region has 13 residues. The germline V gene encodes CDR1 MNHEY and CDR2 SVGAGI. CDR3 sequence (DNA): TGTGCCAGCTCCTCAGGGGTCCCCTACGAGCAGTACTTC. Protein: CASSSGVPYEQYF.

This sequence joins TRBV7-2 and TRBJ1-5; D gene ambiguous. The germline CDR1 and CDR2 sequences are SGHTA and FQGNSA. V was shortened by 5 bases and J by 5 bases, with 13 bases between the two germline ends. The CDR3 contains 14 residues. The CDR3 DNA is TGTGCCAGCAGCCCCGACCCCACCGATCAGCCCCAGCATTTT. It codes for CASSPDPTDQPQHF. The whole variable domain, filled in from reference TRBV7-2 and TRBJ1-5, reads GAGVSQSPSNKVTEKGKDVELRCDPISGHTALYWYRQSLGQGLEFLIYFQGNSAPDKSGLPSDRFSAERTGGSVSTLTIQRTQQEDSAVYLCASSPDPTDQPQHFGDGTRLSIL.

The chain combines TRBV9 with TRBJ1-1; the match to TRBD1 covers 8 bases. CDR1 SGDLS and CDR2 YYNGEE come from the germline V gene. Unmatched junction bases numbered 7, after V lost 0 bases and J lost 6 bases. This CDR3 has 15 residues. CDR3 loop: CASSVGRGQEAEAFF. As DNA, the CDR3 is TGTGCCAGCAGCGTAGGCAGGGGGCAAGAAGCTGAAGCTTTCTTT.

DNA for the CDR3: TGTGCCAGCAGTTTGCCAAGGGGGGGGCAGTACTTC. Residues: CASSLPRGGQYF. The chain is built from TRBV28 and TRBJ2-7; possibly TRBD2 for D (7 bases). V lost 3 bases, J lost 9 bases, and 12 bases lay in between. Germline V gene sequence: CDR1 MDHEN, CDR2 SYDVKM. The CDR3 runs to 12 residues.

In DNA, the CDR3 is TGTGCCAGCAGTCGTCCAGATACGCAGTATTTT. It translates to CASSRPDTQYF. The gene calls are TRBV28 and TRBJ2-3; D unclear. The germline V gene encodes CDR1 MDHEN and CDR2 SYDVKM. This CDR3 is 11 amino acids long. The V and J ends lost 5 bases and 4 bases respectively, with 4 bases between them.

In its sample, this clone was seen a few times. V is TRBV18 and J is TRBJ2-1; TRBD2 matches 13 bases. Per the germline V gene, CDR1 is KGHSH and CDR2 is LQKENI. There are 19 residues in the CDR3. J gave up 9 bases and V 5 bases, and 19 bases lay outside the gene matches. The CDR3 bases are TGTGCCAGCTCAAGACGGACTAGCGGGAGTATAAGCGTACATAGTGAGCAGTTCTTC. Its protein is CASSRRTSGSISVHSEQFF.

This clone was observed once. The gene calls are TRBV5-8 and TRBJ2-1; 9 bases map to TRBD2. The CDR3 loop spans 17 amino acids. The germline V gene encodes CDR1 SGHTS and CDR2 YDEGEE. With V trimmed by 0 bases and J by 1 base, 5 bases remained unmatched. The CDR3 reads CASSLVLLAGSYNEQFF. The DNA for the CDR3 is TGTGCCAGCAGCTTGGTCCTCCTAGCGGGATCCTACAATGAGCAGTTCTTC.

The chain employs TRBV7-9 and TRBJ1-3; no reliable D call. CDR1 is SEHNR and CDR2 is FQNEAQ in the germline V gene (reference sequence). This CDR3 has 12 amino acids. V was shortened by 6 bases and J by 4 bases, with 7 bases between the two germline ends. The chain's CDR3 is CASRPGGNTIYF. The CDR3 coding sequence is TGTGCCAGCAGACCGGGGGGAAACACCATATATTTT.

This clone appeared a single time. One end of the junction does not line up with germline, which may come from a read error. The V and J genes are TRBV4-1 and TRBJ1-2, with D maybe TRBD1 (6 bases). The germline V gene has CDR1 MGHRA and CDR2 YSYEKL. The CDR3 runs 15 residues. The DNA for the CDR3 is TGCGCCAGCACCCAACCGGGACAACTTAACTATGGCTACACCTTC. Protein sequence: CASTQPGQLNYGYTF.